The 2 T cell receptor beta chains in this list originate from one sample, sequenced in a study of shared clonotypes between healthy human individuals. Here immunoSEQ multiplex PCR was the method, and the copy in TCRdb shows in-frame clones only, minus some. Of approximately 2,200,000 clones in the sample, under 95% were seen once. Cells designated naive CD8 were CD45RO-negative and were positively selected for CCR7, with terminally differentiated effector memory CD45RA+ cells excluded. Sequenced input: naive CD8+ T cells from PBMCs. Receptors were obtained from a man between 18 and 35 years old in good health. Some clones in this sample may be carry-over from other donors' samples.

The chain is built from TRBV15 and TRBJ2-7, with 7 nucleotides matching TRBD1. This CDR3 comprises 14 residues. V was pared by 5 bases and J by 6 bases, with 10 bases of the junction left unmatched. Germline V gives CDR1 LNHNV, CDR2 YYDKDF (reference sequence). CDR3 in DNA: TGTGCCACCAGCTTGACGACAGGGTGGGTCGAGCAGTACTTC. It encodes CATSLTTGWVEQYF.

This clone was seen only a few times. The rearrangement uses TRBV7-9 and TRBJ1-2, with D uncertain. This CDR3 contains 16 residues. Per the germline V gene, CDR1 is SEHNR and CDR2 is FQNEAQ (reference sequence). V lost 0 bases, J lost 1 base, and 12 bases lay in between. This CDR3 is CASSLAKAVLNYGYTF. The DNA of the CDR3 is TGTGCCAGCAGCTTAGCGAAGGCAGTCCTTAACTATGGCTACACCTTC.